Listed below are T cell receptor beta chains from one sample, sequenced in a study of blood T cells in healthy people across ages. Each CDR3 protein is one row after TCRdb ran MiXCR on the 5' RACE reads. The sample records around 780,000 distinct CDR3 sequences, around three fifths being singletons. The sequenced sample consisted of blood. The receptors derive from a man between 40 and 49 years old in good health. Both conserved end residues are part of each CDR3. The order of the fields is CDR3 protein, CDR3 DNA, J gene, clone size, V gene, D gene. D genes are given only for firm matches. Expanded clones get a size class; other rows say once, few or many, or leave the size out.

CDR3aa: CASEDRVPDTQYF
CDR3nt: TGTGCCAGCGAGGACAGGGTACCAGATACGCAGTATTTT
j_gene: TRBJ2-3
abundance: .
v_gene: TRBV2
d_gene: TRBD1

CDR3aa: CASSPSPPLPNTEAFF
CDR3nt: TGTGCCAGCAGCCCCTCCCCCCCACTCCCGAACACTGAAGCTTTCTTT
j_gene: TRBJ1-1
abundance: .
v_gene: TRBV5-6
d_gene: .

CDR3aa: CSVEGQSGGYTF
CDR3nt: TGCAGCGTTGAGGGGCAGTCCGGCGGCTACACCTTC
j_gene: TRBJ1-2
abundance: .
v_gene: TRBV29-1
d_gene: .

CDR3aa: CASSLSGGGKGTEAFF
CDR3nt: TGTGCCAGCAGCTTATCTGGCGGGGGGAAGGGCACTGAAGCTTTCTTT
j_gene: TRBJ1-1
abundance: .
v_gene: TRBV7-3
d_gene: .

CDR3aa: CASSLQLGTRETDTQYF
CDR3nt: TGTGCCAGCAGCCTACAGCTCGGGACTAGAGAGACAGATACGCAGTATTTT
j_gene: TRBJ2-3
abundance: few
v_gene: TRBV7-2
d_gene: TRBD2

CDR3aa: CASSLSTGGRGYTF
CDR3nt: TGTGCCAGCTCACTCTCGACAGGGGGCCGTGGCTACACCTTC
j_gene: TRBJ1-2
abundance: .
v_gene: TRBV18
d_gene: TRBD1

CDR3aa: CASSPLSYNEQFF
CDR3nt: TGTGCCAGCAGCCCACTCTCCTACAATGAGCAGTTCTTC
j_gene: TRBJ2-1
abundance: few
v_gene: TRBV3-1
d_gene: .

CDR3aa: CASSYQMGQGYNEQFF
CDR3nt: TGTGCCAGCAGTTACCAGATGGGACAGGGATACAATGAGCAGTTCTTC
j_gene: TRBJ2-1
abundance: once
v_gene: TRBV6-5
d_gene: TRBD1

CDR3aa: CASSLRVEQYF
CDR3nt: TGTGCCAGCAGCTTACGGGTAGAGCAGTACTTC
j_gene: TRBJ2-7
abundance: few
v_gene: TRBV7-2
d_gene: .

CDR3aa: CASNDRGKGQYF
CDR3nt: TGTGCCAGCAATGACAGGGGAAAGGGGCAGTACTTC
j_gene: TRBJ2-7
abundance: few
v_gene: TRBV28
d_gene: TRBD1

CDR3aa: CASSLAQQGSAFF
CDR3nt: TGTGCCAGCAGCTTAGCCCAACAGGGATCAGCTTTCTTT
j_gene: TRBJ1-1
abundance: .
v_gene: TRBV7-8
d_gene: .

CDR3aa: CATSDSAYNEQFF
CDR3nt: TGTGCCACCAGTGATTCAGCCTACAATGAGCAGTTCTTC
j_gene: TRBJ2-1
abundance: few
v_gene: TRBV24-1
d_gene: .

CDR3aa: CSVGQNRGTLFF
CDR3nt: TGCAGCGTTGGACAAAACAGGGGGACACTGTTTTTT
j_gene: TRBJ1-4
abundance: once
v_gene: TRBV29-1
d_gene: TRBD1

CDR3aa: CSAKKPGLALDEQYF
CDR3nt: TGCAGTGCTAAGAAGCCGGGACTAGCTCTCGACGAGCAGTACTTC
j_gene: TRBJ2-7
abundance: .
v_gene: TRBV20-1
d_gene: TRBD2

CDR3aa: CASEPADRREYGYTF
CDR3nt: TGTGCCTCCGAACCGGCCGACAGGAGAGAATATGGCTACACCTTC
j_gene: TRBJ1-2
abundance: .
v_gene: TRBV10-3
d_gene: .

CDR3aa: CSAGTSGVRETQYF
CDR3nt: TGCAGCGCTGGGACTAGCGGGGTGAGGGAGACCCAGTACTTC
j_gene: TRBJ2-5
abundance: .
v_gene: TRBV29-1
d_gene: TRBD2

CDR3aa: CASSGEGQGYNERFF
CDR3nt: TGTGCCAGCAGTGGGGAGGGACAGGGCTACAATGAGCGGTTCTTC
j_gene: TRBJ2-1
abundance: .
v_gene: TRBV27
d_gene: TRBD1

CDR3aa: CASSTQTSGTGNEQFF
CDR3nt: TGTGCCAGCAGCACCCAGACTAGCGGGACTGGGAATGAGCAGTTCTTC
j_gene: TRBJ2-1
abundance: .
v_gene: TRBV7-8
d_gene: TRBD2

CDR3aa: CASSVQPRSSGGQLGSYEQYF
CDR3nt: TGTGCCAGCAGTGTACAGCCCCGTTCGTCGGGGGGACAGCTAGGGTCCTACGAGCAGTACTTC
j_gene: TRBJ2-7
abundance: few
v_gene: TRBV25-1
d_gene: .

CDR3aa: CASSQAFKRSSYNEQFF
CDR3nt: TGTGCCAGCAGCCAAGCGTTCAAGCGTTCTTCCTACAATGAGCAGTTCTTC
j_gene: TRBJ2-1
abundance: many
v_gene: TRBV3-1
d_gene: .

CDR3aa: CSARNSDEQFF
CDR3nt: TGCAGTGCTAGAAATAGCGATGAGCAGTTCTTC
j_gene: TRBJ2-1
abundance: few
v_gene: TRBV20-1
d_gene: .

CDR3aa: CSADKIGFGTLSGSFEQFF
CDR3nt: TGCAGTGCCGACAAAATTGGGTTCGGCACCCTTAGCGGGAGTTTTGAGCAGTTCTTC
j_gene: TRBJ2-1
abundance: .
v_gene: TRBV20-1
d_gene: TRBD2

CDR3aa: CSATPGTSGSNEQFF
CDR3nt: TGCAGTGCAACCCCCGGGACTAGTGGTTCCAATGAGCAGTTCTTC
j_gene: TRBJ2-1
abundance: once
v_gene: TRBV20-1
d_gene: TRBD2

CDR3aa: CASSIGTLRGETQYF
CDR3nt: TGTGCCAGCAGCATCGGGACTCTCAGAGGGGAGACCCAGTACTTC
j_gene: TRBJ2-5
abundance: many
v_gene: TRBV12-3/TRBV12-4
d_gene: .

CDR3aa: CASSLGDRGYSDTQYF
CDR3nt: TGCGCCAGCAGCTTGGGGGACAGGGGTTACTCAGATACGCAGTATTTT
j_gene: TRBJ2-3
abundance: .
v_gene: TRBV5-1
d_gene: TRBD1

CDR3aa: CASKLGGRKYNEQYF
CDR3nt: TGTGCCAGCAAACTCGGGGGGCGAAAATACAATGAGCAGTACTTC
j_gene: TRBJ2-7
abundance: few
v_gene: TRBV6-6
d_gene: .

CDR3aa: CASSVVSVVQGDNSPLHF
CDR3nt: TGTGCCAGCAGCGTAGTGTCAGTAGTGCAGGGTGATAATTCACCCCTCCACTTT
j_gene: TRBJ1-6
abundance: .
v_gene: TRBV9
d_gene: .

CDR3aa: CASRKGGGYTF
CDR3nt: TGTGCCAGCAGGAAGGGTGGTGGCTACACCTTC
j_gene: TRBJ1-2
abundance: .
v_gene: TRBV12-3/TRBV12-4
d_gene: .

CDR3aa: CASSQGYGTVTYEQYF
CDR3nt: TGCGCCAGCAGCCAGGGATACGGGACAGTAACCTACGAGCAGTACTTC
j_gene: TRBJ2-7
abundance: .
v_gene: TRBV4-3
d_gene: TRBD1

CDR3aa: CASSQEVAGTEKLFF
CDR3nt: TGCGCCAGCAGCCAAGAGGTCGCAGGGACTGAAAAACTGTTTTTT
j_gene: TRBJ1-4
abundance: few
v_gene: TRBV4-3
d_gene: .

CDR3aa: CASSWTEASYNEQFF
CDR3nt: TGTGCCAGCAGCTGGACGGAGGCGTCCTACAATGAGCAGTTCTTC
j_gene: TRBJ2-1
abundance: once
v_gene: TRBV5-5
d_gene: .

CDR3aa: CASSLNGGADTDTQYF
CDR3nt: TGTGCCAGCAGTTTAAACGGGGGGGCTGACACAGATACGCAGTATTTT
j_gene: TRBJ2-3
abundance: few
v_gene: TRBV28
d_gene: TRBD2

CDR3aa: CASSWDRDSPLHF
CDR3nt: TGCGCCAGCAGCTGGGACAGGGATTCACCCCTCCACTTT
j_gene: TRBJ1-6
abundance: few
v_gene: TRBV5-1
d_gene: TRBD1

CDR3aa: CSAFTSGSYEQYF
CDR3nt: TGCAGTGCTTTCACATCGGGGTCCTACGAGCAGTACTTC
j_gene: TRBJ2-7
abundance: .
v_gene: TRBV20-1
d_gene: .

CDR3aa: CASSLYFKSVTPEQYF
CDR3nt: TGTGCCAGCAGTTTATATTTTAAGTCGGTTACCCCCGAGCAGTACTTC
j_gene: TRBJ2-7
abundance: .
v_gene: TRBV27
d_gene: .

CDR3aa: CASSLATGRAGPGNIQYF
CDR3nt: TGTGCCAGCAGCTTAGCCACAGGCCGGGCCGGCCCTGGCAACATTCAGTACTTC
j_gene: TRBJ2-4
abundance: .
v_gene: TRBV11-1
d_gene: .

CDR3aa: CASSLGGGGRVAYEQYF
CDR3nt: TGTGCCAGCAGCTTAGGAGGAGGGGGTCGTGTTGCCTACGAGCAGTACTTC
j_gene: TRBJ2-7
abundance: .
v_gene: TRBV7-2
d_gene: .

CDR3aa: CASSPLRGAGMETQYF
CDR3nt: TGTGCCAGCAGTCCCCTCCGGGGGGCAGGGATGGAGACCCAGTACTTC
j_gene: TRBJ2-5
abundance: .
v_gene: TRBV7-9
d_gene: .

CDR3aa: CSVEVASLGEQYF
CDR3nt: TGCAGCGTTGAGGTGGCTTCTCTGGGCGAGCAGTACTTC
j_gene: TRBJ2-7
abundance: .
v_gene: TRBV29-1
d_gene: .

CDR3aa: CASKVTGTGRYHEQYF
CDR3nt: TGTGCCAGCAAAGTCACAGGGACAGGCCGTTACCACGAGCAGTACTTC
j_gene: TRBJ2-7
abundance: .
v_gene: TRBV6-2/TRBV6-3
d_gene: TRBD1

CDR3aa: CASSLRGGPDTQYF
CDR3nt: TGTGCCAGCAGTTTGAGGGGGGGCCCAGATACGCAGTATTTT
j_gene: TRBJ2-3
abundance: .
v_gene: TRBV12-3/TRBV12-4
d_gene: .

CDR3aa: CASSWTGDPYGYTF
CDR3nt: TGCGCCAGCAGCTGGACCGGGGATCCCTATGGCTACACCTTC
j_gene: TRBJ1-2
abundance: .
v_gene: TRBV4-1
d_gene: .

CDR3aa: CASSVGQGETYEQYF
CDR3nt: TGCGCCAGCAGCGTGGGACAGGGTGAGACCTACGAGCAGTACTTC
j_gene: TRBJ2-7
abundance: few
v_gene: TRBV5-1
d_gene: TRBD1

CDR3aa: CASSFEPPRTRSGELFF
CDR3nt: TGTGCCAGCAGTTTCGAACCCCCCCGGACTAGAAGCGGGGAGCTGTTTTTT
j_gene: TRBJ2-2
abundance: .
v_gene: TRBV28
d_gene: TRBD2

CDR3aa: CASRVGLVTDTQYF
CDR3nt: TGCGCCAGCAGAGTGGGGCTAGTCACAGATACGCAGTATTTT
j_gene: TRBJ2-3
abundance: .
v_gene: TRBV5-1
d_gene: .

CDR3aa: CASSSDRAGYNEQFF
CDR3nt: TGTGCCAGCAGCTCCGACAGGGCAGGGTACAATGAGCAGTTCTTC
j_gene: TRBJ2-1
abundance: few
v_gene: TRBV7-2
d_gene: TRBD1

CDR3aa: CASSLSGERKETQYF
CDR3nt: TGTGCCAGCAGCTTATCAGGGGAGAGGAAAGAGACCCAGTACTTC
j_gene: TRBJ2-5
abundance: .
v_gene: TRBV7-9
d_gene: .

CDR3aa: CASSQGTGGLEGDTQYF
CDR3nt: TGTGCCAGCAGTCAAGGGACAGGGGGTCTAGAGGGAGATACGCAGTATTTT
j_gene: TRBJ2-3
abundance: .
v_gene: TRBV7-2
d_gene: TRBD1

CDR3aa: CASSYSDGREKGCGYTF
CDR3nt: TGTGCCAGCAGTTACTCCGACGGCAGGGAAAAAGGATGTGGCTACACCTTC
j_gene: TRBJ1-2
abundance: .
v_gene: TRBV6-6
d_gene: .

CDR3aa: CSAGNGADERNQPQHF
CDR3nt: TGCAGTGCTGGAAATGGTGCCGACGAGCGCAATCAGCCCCAGCATTTT
j_gene: TRBJ1-5
abundance: many
v_gene: TRBV20-1
d_gene: .

CDR3aa: CASSVAEGPDGYTF
CDR3nt: TGTGCCAGCAGCGTAGCTGAGGGGCCTGATGGCTACACCTTC
j_gene: TRBJ1-2
abundance: .
v_gene: TRBV9
d_gene: .

CDR3aa: CASSQERVAGANVLTF
CDR3nt: TGCGCCAGCAGCCAAGAGAGGGTGGCTGGGGCCAACGTCCTGACTTTC
j_gene: TRBJ2-6
abundance: .
v_gene: TRBV4-1
d_gene: .

CDR3aa: CASSLGTGYYEQYF
CDR3nt: TGTGCCAGCAGTTTAGGGACAGGGTACTACGAGCAGTACTTC
j_gene: TRBJ2-7
abundance: .
v_gene: TRBV28
d_gene: TRBD1

CDR3aa: CASSFPGFTFRPSPNRQVSYEQYF
CDR3nt: TGTGCCAGCAGTTTCCCGGGTTTTACATTCCGTCCCTCGCCTAATCGCCAAGTCTCCTACGAGCAGTACTTC
j_gene: TRBJ2-7
abundance: many
v_gene: TRBV28
d_gene: .

CDR3aa: CASSLLDRVGISYNEQFF
CDR3nt: TGTGCCAGCAGTTTATTGGACAGGGTGGGTATATCCTACAATGAGCAGTTCTTC
j_gene: TRBJ2-1
abundance: .
v_gene: TRBV28
d_gene: TRBD1

CDR3aa: CSVGLAGSYEQYF
CDR3nt: TGCAGCGTCGGACTAGCGGGCTCCTACGAGCAGTACTTC
j_gene: TRBJ2-7
abundance: many
v_gene: TRBV29-1
d_gene: TRBD2

CDR3aa: CSVGGRSQTPYEQYF
CDR3nt: TGCAGCGTTGGGGGACGATCCCAAACCCCCTACGAGCAGTACTTC
j_gene: TRBJ2-7
abundance: .
v_gene: TRBV29-1
d_gene: .

CDR3aa: CASSLASGWRNEQYF
CDR3nt: TGTGCCAGCAGCTTAGCGTCAGGGTGGCGCAATGAGCAGTACTTC
j_gene: TRBJ2-7
abundance: .
v_gene: TRBV7-9
d_gene: .

CDR3aa: CASSTARVFETQYF
CDR3nt: TGTGCCAGCAGTACAGCGAGAGTATTTGAGACCCAGTACTTC
j_gene: TRBJ2-5
abundance: .
v_gene: TRBV27
d_gene: .

CDR3aa: CASRSVAGFSYEQYF
CDR3nt: TGTGCCAGCAGGTCCGTGGCGGGTTTCTCCTACGAGCAGTACTTC
j_gene: TRBJ2-7
abundance: .
v_gene: TRBV7-8
d_gene: .